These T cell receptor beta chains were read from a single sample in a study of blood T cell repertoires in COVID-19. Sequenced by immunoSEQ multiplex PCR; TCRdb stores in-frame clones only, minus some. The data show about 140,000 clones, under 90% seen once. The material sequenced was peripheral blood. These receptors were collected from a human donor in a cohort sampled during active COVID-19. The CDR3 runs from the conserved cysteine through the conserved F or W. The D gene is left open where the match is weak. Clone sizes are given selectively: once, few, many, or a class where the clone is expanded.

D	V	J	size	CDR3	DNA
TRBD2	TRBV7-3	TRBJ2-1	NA	CASSLGSGASYNEQFF	TGTGCCAGCAGCTTAGGTAGCGGGGCCTCCTACAATGAGCAGTTCTTC
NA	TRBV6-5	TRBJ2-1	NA	CASSRGNEQFF	TGTGCCAGCAGTCGGGGCAATGAGCAGTTCTTC
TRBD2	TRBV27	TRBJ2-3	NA	CASSLGSAGGDTQYF	TGTGCCAGCAGTTTAGGATCAGCGGGGGGGGATACGCAGTATTTT
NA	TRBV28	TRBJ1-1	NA	CASSQQGPGGNTEAFF	TGTGCCAGCAGTCAACAAGGCCCGGGGGGGAACACTGAAGCTTTCTTT
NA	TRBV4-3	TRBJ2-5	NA	CASSQAQGIQETQYF	TGCGCCAGCAGCCAAGCCCAGGGTATCCAAGAGACCCAGTACTTC
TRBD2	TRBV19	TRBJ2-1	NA	CASSMTSGANEQFF	TGTGCCAGTAGTATGACTAGCGGGGCCAATGAGCAGTTCTTC
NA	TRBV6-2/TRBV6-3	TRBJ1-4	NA	CASSPRINEKLFF	TGTGCCAGCAGCCCGAGGATCAATGAAAAACTGTTTTTT
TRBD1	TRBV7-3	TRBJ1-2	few	CASSLDRGPNYGYTF	TGTGCCAGCAGCTTAGACAGGGGTCCAAACTATGGCTACACCTTC
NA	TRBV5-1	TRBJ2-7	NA	CASSLDRTASGEQYF	TGCGCCAGCAGTCTCGATCGGACAGCCTCCGGCGAGCAGTACTTC
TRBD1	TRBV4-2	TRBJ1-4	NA	CASSQEGQGGEKLFF	TGTGCCAGCAGCCAAGAAGGACAGGGAGGCGAAAAACTGTTTTTT
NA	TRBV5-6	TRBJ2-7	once	CASSLLAYEQYF	TGTGCCAGCAGCTTGCTAGCCTACGAGCAGTACTTC
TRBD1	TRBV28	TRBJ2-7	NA	CASSLGQASSYEQYF	TGTGCCAGCAGTTTGGGACAGGCGAGCTCCTACGAGCAGTACTTC
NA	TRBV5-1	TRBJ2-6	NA	CASSPDPGVLTF	TGCGCCAGCAGCCCCGATCCGGGCGTCCTGACTTTC
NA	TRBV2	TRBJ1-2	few	CASTSVRNYGYTF	TGTGCCAGCACTTCGGTGAGGAACTATGGCTACACCTTC
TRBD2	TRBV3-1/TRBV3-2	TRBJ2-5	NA	CASSQGSSGALYQETQYF	TGTGCCAGCAGCCAAGGGTCTAGCGGAGCCTTGTACCAAGAGACCCAGTACTTC
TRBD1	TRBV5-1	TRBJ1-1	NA	CASSTGQGHEAFF	TGCGCCAGCAGCACCGGACAGGGCCATGAAGCTTTCTTT
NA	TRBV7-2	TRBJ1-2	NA	CASSLRDNYGYTF	TGTGCCAGCAGCTTGCGGGACAACTATGGCTACACCTTC
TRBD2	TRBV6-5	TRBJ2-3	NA	CASSYGTSGEDTQYF	TGTGCCAGCAGTTACGGGACTAGCGGGGAGGATACGCAGTATTTT
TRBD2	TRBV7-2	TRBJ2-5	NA	CASSRDYSYQETQYF	TGTGCCAGCAGTCGGGACTATTCGTACCAAGAGACCCAGTACTTC
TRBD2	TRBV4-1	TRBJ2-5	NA	CASSHTGTRIGTQYF	TGCGCCAGCAGCCACACCGGGACTAGAATCGGGACCCAGTACTTC
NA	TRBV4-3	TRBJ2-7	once	CASSQAQGRIYEQYF	TGCGCCAGCAGCCAAGCCCAGGGCAGAATCTACGAGCAGTACTTC
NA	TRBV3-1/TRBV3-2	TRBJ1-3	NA	CASSEYGNTIYF	TGTGCCAGCAGCGAGTACGGAAACACCATATATTTT
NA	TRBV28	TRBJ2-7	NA	CASSFLYEQYF	TGTGCCAGCAGTTTTCTGTACGAGCAGTACTTC
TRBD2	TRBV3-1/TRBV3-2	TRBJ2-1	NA	CASSQETSGSIYNEQFF	TGTGCCAGCAGCCAAGAGACTAGCGGGTCCATCTACAATGAGCAGTTCTTC
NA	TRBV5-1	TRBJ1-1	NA	CASSRVGGIYDTEAFF	TGCGCCAGCAGCCGGGTAGGGGGAATTTATGACACTGAAGCTTTCTTT
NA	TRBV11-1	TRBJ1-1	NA	CASSPANRAGTEAFF	TGTGCCAGCAGCCCCGCTAACAGGGCGGGCACTGAAGCTTTCTTT
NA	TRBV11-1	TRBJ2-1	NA	CASSPNYNEQFF	TGTGCCAGCAGTCCTAATTACAATGAGCAGTTCTTC
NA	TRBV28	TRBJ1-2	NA	CASSPQVRNYGYTF	TGTGCCAGCAGTCCCCAAGTGAGAAACTATGGCTACACCTTC
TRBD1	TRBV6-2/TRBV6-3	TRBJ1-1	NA	CASSWTGGDNTEAFF	TGTGCCAGCAGTTGGACAGGGGGCGATAACACTGAAGCTTTCTTT
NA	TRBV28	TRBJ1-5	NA	CASSSPRVPSNQPQHF	TGTGCCAGCAGCTCCCCCCGGGTACCCAGCAATCAGCCCCAGCATTTT
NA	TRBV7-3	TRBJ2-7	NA	CASSLNAGSYEQYF	TGTGCCAGCAGCTTAAACGCGGGGTCCTACGAGCAGTACTTC
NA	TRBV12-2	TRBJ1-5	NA	CASRLWGGHSNQPQHF	TGTGCAAGTCGCCTATGGGGCGGTCATAGCAATCAGCCCCAGCATTTT
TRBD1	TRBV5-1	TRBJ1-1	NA	CASSLASDRPTYEAFF	TGCGCCAGCAGCCTGGCCTCGGACAGGCCCACTTATGAAGCTTTCTTT
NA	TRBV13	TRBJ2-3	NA	CASSSHGGLTDTQYF	TGTGCCAGCAGCTCCCACGGGGGGCTAACAGATACGCAGTATTTT
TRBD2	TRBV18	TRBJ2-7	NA	CASSLFGTSNSYEQYF	TGTGCCAGCTCACTCTTTGGGACTAGTAATTCCTACGAGCAGTACTTC
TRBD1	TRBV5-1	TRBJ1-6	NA	CASSLGSGGTPLHF	TGCGCCAGCAGCTTGGGGTCAGGGGGTACACCCCTCCACTTT
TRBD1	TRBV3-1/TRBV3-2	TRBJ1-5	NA	CASSRDRGPNQPQHF	TGTGCCAGCAGCCGTGACAGGGGCCCCAATCAGCCCCAGCATTTT
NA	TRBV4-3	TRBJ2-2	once	CASSHYDAGSTGELFF	TGCGCCAGCAGCCACTATGACGCAGGTAGCACCGGGGAGCTGTTTTTT
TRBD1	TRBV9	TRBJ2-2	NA	CASSVQTGEPGELFF	TGTGCCAGCAGCGTACAGACAGGGGAACCCGGGGAGCTGTTTTTT
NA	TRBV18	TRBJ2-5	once	CASSPLPVVDQETQYF	TGTGCCAGCTCACCTCTCCCGGTGGTGGACCAAGAGACCCAGTACTTC
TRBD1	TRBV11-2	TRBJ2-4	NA	CASSRITGGINIQYF	TGTGCCAGCAGCAGGATCACAGGGGGCATAAACATTCAGTACTTC
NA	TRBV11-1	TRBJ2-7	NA	CASSLGVGLGSYEQYF	TGTGCCAGCAGCTTAGGTGTTGGTCTAGGCTCCTACGAGCAGTACTTC
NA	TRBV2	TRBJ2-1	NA	CASRFEGLSDEQFF	TGTGCCAGCAGGTTTGAGGGCCTGAGCGATGAGCAGTTCTTC
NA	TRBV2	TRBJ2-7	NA	CASSERENEQYF	TGTGCCAGCAGTGAACGGGAGAACGAGCAGTACTTC
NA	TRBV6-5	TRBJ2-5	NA	CASREETQYF	TGTGCCAGCAGGGAGGAGACCCAGTACTTC